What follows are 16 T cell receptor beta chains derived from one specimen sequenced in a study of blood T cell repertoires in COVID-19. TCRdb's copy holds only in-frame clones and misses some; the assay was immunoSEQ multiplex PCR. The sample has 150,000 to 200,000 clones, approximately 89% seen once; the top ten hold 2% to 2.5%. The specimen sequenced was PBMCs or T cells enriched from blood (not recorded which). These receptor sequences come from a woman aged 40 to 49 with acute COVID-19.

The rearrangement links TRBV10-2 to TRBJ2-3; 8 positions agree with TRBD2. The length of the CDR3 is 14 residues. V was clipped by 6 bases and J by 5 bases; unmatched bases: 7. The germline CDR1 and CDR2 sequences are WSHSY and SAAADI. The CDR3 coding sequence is TGCGCCAGCAGCCCGTCGGGACTAGGAGATACGCAGTATTTT. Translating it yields CASSPSGLGDTQYF.

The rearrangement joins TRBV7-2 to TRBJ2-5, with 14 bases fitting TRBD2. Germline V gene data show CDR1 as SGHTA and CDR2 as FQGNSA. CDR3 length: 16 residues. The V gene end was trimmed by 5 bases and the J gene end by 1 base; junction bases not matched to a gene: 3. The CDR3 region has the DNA TGTGCCAGCAGCCAGGGACTAGCGGGGGCCCAAGAGACCCAGTACTTC. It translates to CASSQGLAGAQETQYF.

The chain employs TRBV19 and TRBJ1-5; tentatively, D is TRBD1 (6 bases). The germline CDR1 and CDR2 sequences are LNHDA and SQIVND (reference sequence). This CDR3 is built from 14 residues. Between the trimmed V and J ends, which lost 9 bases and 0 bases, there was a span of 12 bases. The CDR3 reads CASRTVNSNQPQHF. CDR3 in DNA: TGTGCCAGCAGGACAGTCAATAGCAATCAGCCCCAGCATTTT. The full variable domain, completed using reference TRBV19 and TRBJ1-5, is DGGITQSPKYLFRKEGQNVTLSCEQNLNHDAMYWYRQDPGQGLRLIYYSQIVNDFQKGDIAEGYSVSREKKESFPLTVTSAQKNPTAFYLCASRTVNSNQPQHFGDGTRLSIL.

CDR3 sequence (DNA): TGCGCCAGCAGCTTGGCAGCGGCCTCCTACAATGAGCAGTTCTTC. Translation: CASSLAAASYNEQFF. The chain joins TRBV5-1 to TRBJ2-1; a weak D match, TRBD2 (5 bases). CDR3 length: 15 residues. Deletions cut 0 bases from V and 0 bases from J, with 7 bases between. Looked up from germline, CDR1 is SGHRS and CDR2 is YFSETQ. Variable domain in full (rest from reference TRBV5-1 and TRBJ2-1): KAGVTQTPRYLIKTRGQQVTLSCSPISGHRSVSWYQQTPGQGLQFLFEYFSETQRNKGNFPGRFSGRQFSNSRSEMNVSTLELGDSALYLCASSLAAASYNEQFFGPGTRLTVL.

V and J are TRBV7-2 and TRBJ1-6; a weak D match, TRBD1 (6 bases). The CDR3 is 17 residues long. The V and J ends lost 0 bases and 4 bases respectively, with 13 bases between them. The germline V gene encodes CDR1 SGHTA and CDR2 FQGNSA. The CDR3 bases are TGTGCCAGCAGCTTAGCAGTCGGACAGCCATATAATTCACCCCTCCACTTT. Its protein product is CASSLAVGQPYNSPLHF. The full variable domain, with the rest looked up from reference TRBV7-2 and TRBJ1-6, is GAGVSQSPSNKVTEKGKDVELRCDPISGHTALYWYRQSLGQGLEFLIYFQGNSAPDKSGLPSDRFSAERTGGSVSTLTIQRTQQEDSAVYLCASSLAVGQPYNSPLHFGNGTRLTVT.

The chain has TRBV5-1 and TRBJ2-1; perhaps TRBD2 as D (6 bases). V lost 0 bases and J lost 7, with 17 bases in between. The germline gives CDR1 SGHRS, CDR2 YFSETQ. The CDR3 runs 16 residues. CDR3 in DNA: TGCGCCAGCAGCTTGGGGCAGCCGACTAGGTGGAATGAGCAGTTCTTC. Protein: CASSLGQPTRWNEQFF. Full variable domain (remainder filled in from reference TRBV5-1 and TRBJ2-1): KAGVTQTPRYLIKTRGQQVTLSCSPISGHRSVSWYQQTPGQGLQFLFEYFSETQRNKGNFPGRFSGRQFSNSRSEMNVSTLELGDSALYLCASSLGQPTRWNEQFFGPGTRLTVL.

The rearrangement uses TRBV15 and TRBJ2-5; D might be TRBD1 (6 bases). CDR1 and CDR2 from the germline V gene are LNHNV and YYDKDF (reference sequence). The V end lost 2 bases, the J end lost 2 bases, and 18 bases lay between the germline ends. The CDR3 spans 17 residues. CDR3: CATSRFPGKQGQETQYF. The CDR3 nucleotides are TGTGCCACCAGCAGATTCCCGGGGAAACAGGGTCAAGAGACCCAGTACTTC.

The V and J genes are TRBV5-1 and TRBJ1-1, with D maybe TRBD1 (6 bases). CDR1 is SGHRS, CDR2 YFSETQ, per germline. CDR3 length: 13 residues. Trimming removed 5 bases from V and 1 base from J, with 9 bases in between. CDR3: CASRGATNTEAFF. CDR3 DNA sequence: TGCGCCAGCAGGGGGGCGACGAACACTGAAGCTTTCTTT.

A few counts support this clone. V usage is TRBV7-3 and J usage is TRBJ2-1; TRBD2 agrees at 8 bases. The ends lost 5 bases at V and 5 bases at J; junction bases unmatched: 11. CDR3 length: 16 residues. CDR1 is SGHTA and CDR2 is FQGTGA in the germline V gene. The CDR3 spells CASSPGAGAPHNEQFF. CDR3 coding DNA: TGTGCCAGCAGCCCAGGAGCGGGGGCCCCGCACAATGAGCAGTTCTTC.

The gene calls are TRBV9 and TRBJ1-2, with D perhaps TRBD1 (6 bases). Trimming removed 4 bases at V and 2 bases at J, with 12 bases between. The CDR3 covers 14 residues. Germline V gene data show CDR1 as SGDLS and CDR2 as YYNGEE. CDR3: CASSPGESNYGYTF. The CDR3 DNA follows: TGTGCCAGCAGCCCAGGGGAGTCGAACTATGGCTACACCTTC.

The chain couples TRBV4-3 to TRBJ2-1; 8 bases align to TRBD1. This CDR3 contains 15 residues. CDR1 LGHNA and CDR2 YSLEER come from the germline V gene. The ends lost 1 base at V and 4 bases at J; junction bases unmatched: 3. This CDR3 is CASSQGGTGYNEQFF. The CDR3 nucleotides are TGCGCCAGCAGCCAAGGCGGGACAGGTTACAATGAGCAGTTCTTC.

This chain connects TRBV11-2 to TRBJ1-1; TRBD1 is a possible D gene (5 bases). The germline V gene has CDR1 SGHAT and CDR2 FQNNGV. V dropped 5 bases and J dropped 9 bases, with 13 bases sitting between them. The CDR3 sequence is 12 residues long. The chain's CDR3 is CASSPDRSKAFF. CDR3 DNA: TGTGCCAGCAGCCCCGACAGAAGTAAAGCTTTCTTT.

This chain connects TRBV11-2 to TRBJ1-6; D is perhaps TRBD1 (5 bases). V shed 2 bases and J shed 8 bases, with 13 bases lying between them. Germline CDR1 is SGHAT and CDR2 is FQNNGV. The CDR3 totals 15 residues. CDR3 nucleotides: TGTGCCAGCAGCTTAACGGTAGGGGAGGATTCACCCCTCCACTTT. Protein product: CASSLTVGEDSPLHF.

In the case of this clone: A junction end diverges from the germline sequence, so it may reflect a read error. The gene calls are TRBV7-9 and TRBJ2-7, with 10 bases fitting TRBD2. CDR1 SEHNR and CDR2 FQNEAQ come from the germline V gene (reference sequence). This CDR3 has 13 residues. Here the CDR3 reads CACSGGNPYEQYF. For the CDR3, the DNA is TGCGCTTGTAGCGGGGGGAACCCCTACGAGCAGTACTTC.

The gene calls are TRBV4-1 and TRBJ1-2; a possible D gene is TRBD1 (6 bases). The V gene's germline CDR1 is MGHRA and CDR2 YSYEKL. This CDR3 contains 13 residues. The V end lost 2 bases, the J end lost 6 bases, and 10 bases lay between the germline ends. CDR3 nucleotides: TGCGCCAGCAGCCAAAATGAGGGGGATGGCTACACCTTC. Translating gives CASSQNEGDGYTF.

CDR3 DNA: TGTGCCAGCAGACCGGGACAGGGGACCTACAATGAGCAGTTCTTC. Its translation is CASRPGQGTYNEQFF. The rearrangement uses TRBV6-5 and TRBJ2-1; 10 bases are shared with TRBD1. After removal of 6 bases from V and 2 bases from J, the junction contained 4 bases not matched to a gene. Germline CDR1 is MNHEY and CDR2 is SVGAGI. This CDR3 is built from 15 residues.